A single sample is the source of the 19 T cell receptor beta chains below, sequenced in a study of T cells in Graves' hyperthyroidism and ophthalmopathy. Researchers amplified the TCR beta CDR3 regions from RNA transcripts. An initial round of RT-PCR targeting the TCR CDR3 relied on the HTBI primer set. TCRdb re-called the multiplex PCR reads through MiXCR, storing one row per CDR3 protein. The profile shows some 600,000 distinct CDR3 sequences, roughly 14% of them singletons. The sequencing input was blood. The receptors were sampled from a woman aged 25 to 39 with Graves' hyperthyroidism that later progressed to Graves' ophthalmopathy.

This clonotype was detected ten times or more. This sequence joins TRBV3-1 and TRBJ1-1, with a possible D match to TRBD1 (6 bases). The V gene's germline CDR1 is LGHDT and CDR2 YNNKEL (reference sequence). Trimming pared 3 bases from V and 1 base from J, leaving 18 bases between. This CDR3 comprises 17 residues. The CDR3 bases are TGTGCCAGCAGCCAGGCCCGGGGGGGCCCTCGGAACACTGAAGCTTTCTTT. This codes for CASSQARGGPRNTEAFF. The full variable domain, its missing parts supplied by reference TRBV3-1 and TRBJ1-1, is DTAVSQTPKYLVTQMGNDKSIKCEQNLGHDTMYWYKQDSKKFLKIMFSYNNKELIINETVPNRFSPKSPDKAHLNLHINSLELGDSAVYFCASSQARGGPRNTEAFFGQGTRLTVV.

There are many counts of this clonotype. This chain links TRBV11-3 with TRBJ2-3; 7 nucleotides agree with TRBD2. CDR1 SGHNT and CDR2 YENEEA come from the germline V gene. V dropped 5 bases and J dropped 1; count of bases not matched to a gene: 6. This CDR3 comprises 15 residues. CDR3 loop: CASSPPGLGTDTQYF. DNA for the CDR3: TGTGCCAGCAGCCCTCCCGGACTAGGCACAGATACGCAGTATTTT.

CDR3 amino acids: CASGLRGINQPQHF. In DNA, the CDR3 is TGTGCCAGCGGCCTCAGGGGTATCAATCAGCCCCAGCATTTT. This chain joins TRBV27 and TRBJ1-5, with D possibly being TRBD1 (6 bases). CDR1 is MNHEY and CDR2 is SMNVEV in the germline V gene (reference sequence). V dropped 8 bases and J dropped 3 bases, with 14 bases sitting between them. The CDR3 runs 14 residues.

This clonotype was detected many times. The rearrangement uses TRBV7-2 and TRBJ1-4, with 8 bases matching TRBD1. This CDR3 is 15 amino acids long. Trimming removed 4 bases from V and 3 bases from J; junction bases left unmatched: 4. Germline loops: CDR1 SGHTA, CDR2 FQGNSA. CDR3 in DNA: TGTGCCAGCAGCTCCCCGGACAGGGCTAATGAAAAACTGTTTTTT. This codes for CASSSPDRANEKLFF.

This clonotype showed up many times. Written as DNA, the CDR3 is TGTGCCAGCAGCTTCACGACAGGGGGGAACACCGGGGAGCTGTTTTTT. Its protein product is CASSFTTGGNTGELFF. The chain employs TRBV11-2 and TRBJ2-2; the match to TRBD1 covers 9 bases. Per germline, CDR1 SGHAT and CDR2 FQNNGV. The V and J ends lost 3 bases and 1 base, in that order; junction bases with no gene match: 3. The CDR3 sequence is 16 residues long.

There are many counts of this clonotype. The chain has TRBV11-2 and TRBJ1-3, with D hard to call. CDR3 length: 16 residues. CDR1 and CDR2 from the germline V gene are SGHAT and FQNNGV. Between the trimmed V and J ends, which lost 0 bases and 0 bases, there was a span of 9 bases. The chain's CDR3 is CASSLEFWGSGNTIYF. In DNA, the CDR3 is TGTGCCAGCAGCTTAGAGTTCTGGGGCTCTGGAAACACCATATATTTT.

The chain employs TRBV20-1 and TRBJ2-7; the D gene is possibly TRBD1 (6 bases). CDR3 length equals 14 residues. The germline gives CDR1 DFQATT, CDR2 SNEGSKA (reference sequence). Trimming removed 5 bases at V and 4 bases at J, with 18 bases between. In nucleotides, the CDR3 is TGCAGTGCTTTAGGCAGTGGGGGCGCATACGAGCAGTACTTC. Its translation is CSALGSGGAYEQYF.

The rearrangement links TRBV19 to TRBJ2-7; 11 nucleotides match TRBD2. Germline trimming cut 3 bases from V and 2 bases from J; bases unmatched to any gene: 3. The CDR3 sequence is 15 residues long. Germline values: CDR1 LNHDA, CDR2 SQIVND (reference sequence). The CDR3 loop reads CASSILAGGTYEQYF. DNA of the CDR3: TGTGCCAGTAGTATCTTAGCGGGAGGGACCTACGAGCAGTACTTC.

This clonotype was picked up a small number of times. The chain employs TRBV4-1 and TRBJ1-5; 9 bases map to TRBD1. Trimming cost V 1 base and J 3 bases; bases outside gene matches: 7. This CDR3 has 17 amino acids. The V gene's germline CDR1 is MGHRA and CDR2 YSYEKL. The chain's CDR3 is CASSQVPGTGINQPQHF. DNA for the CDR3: TGCGCCAGCAGCCAAGTTCCCGGGACAGGGATCAATCAGCCCCAGCATTTT.

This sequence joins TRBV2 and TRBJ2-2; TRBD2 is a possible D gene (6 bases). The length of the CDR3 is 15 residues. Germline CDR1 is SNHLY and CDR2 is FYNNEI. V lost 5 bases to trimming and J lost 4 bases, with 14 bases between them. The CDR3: CASSLAVKGTGELFF. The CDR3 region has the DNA TGTGCCAGCAGTTTAGCGGTTAAGGGCACCGGGGAGCTGTTTTTT. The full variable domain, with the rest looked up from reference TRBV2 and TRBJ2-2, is EPEVTQTPSHQVTQMGQEVILRCVPISNHLYFYWYRQILGQKVEFLVSFYNNEISEKSEIFDDQFSVERPDGSNFTLKIRSTKLEDSAMYFCASSLAVKGTGELFFGEGSRLTVL.

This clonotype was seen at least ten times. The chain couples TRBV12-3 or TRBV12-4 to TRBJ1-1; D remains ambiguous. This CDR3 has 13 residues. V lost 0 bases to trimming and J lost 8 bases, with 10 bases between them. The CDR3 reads CASSLATPSEAFF. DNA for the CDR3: TGTGCCAGCAGTTTAGCAACGCCATCGGAAGCTTTCTTT.

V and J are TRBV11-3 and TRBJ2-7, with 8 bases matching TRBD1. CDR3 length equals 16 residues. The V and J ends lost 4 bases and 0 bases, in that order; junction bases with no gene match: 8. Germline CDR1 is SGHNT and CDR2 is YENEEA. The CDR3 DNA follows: TGTGCCAGCAGCTCCCTCCGGGACAGGAGCTCCTACGAGCAGTACTTC. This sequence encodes CASSSLRDRSSYEQYF.

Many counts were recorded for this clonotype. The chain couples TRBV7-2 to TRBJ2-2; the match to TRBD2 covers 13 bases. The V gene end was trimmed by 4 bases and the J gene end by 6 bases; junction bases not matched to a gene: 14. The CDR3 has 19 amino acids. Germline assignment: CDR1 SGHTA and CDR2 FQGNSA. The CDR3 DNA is TGTGCCAGCAGCTCGAAACCGGGACTAGCGGGAATCTCGTCCGGGGAGCTGTTTTTT. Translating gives CASSSKPGLAGISSGELFF.

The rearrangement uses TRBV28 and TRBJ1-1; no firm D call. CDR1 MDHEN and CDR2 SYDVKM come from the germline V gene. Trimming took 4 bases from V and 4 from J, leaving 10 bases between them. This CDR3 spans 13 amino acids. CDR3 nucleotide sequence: TGTGCCAGCAGTTACCATACCGGCACTGAAGCTTTCTTT. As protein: CASSYHTGTEAFF.

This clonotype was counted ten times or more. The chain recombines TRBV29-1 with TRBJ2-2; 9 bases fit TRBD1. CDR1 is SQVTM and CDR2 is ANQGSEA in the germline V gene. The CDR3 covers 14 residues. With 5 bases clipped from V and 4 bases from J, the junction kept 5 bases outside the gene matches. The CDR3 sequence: CSVYWTGVTGELFF. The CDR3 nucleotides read TGCAGCGTTTACTGGACAGGGGTCACCGGGGAGCTGTTTTTT.

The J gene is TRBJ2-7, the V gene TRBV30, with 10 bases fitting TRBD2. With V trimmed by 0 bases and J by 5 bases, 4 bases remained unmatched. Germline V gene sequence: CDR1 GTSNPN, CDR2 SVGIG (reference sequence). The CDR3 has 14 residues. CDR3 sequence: CAWSVRLAGDEQYF. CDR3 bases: TGTGCCTGGAGTGTCCGGCTAGCGGGAGACGAGCAGTACTTC.

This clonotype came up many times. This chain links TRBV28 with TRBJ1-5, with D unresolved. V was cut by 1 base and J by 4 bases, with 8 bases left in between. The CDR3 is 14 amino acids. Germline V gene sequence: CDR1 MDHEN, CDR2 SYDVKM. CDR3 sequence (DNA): TGTGCCAGCAGTTTATTTAAAGGGAATCAGCCCCAGCATTTT. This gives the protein CASSLFKGNQPQHF.

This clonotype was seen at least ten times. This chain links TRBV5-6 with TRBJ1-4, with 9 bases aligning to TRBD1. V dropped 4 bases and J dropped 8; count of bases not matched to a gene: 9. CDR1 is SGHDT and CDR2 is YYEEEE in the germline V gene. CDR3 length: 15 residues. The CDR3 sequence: CASSGGTGLLEKLFF. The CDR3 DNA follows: TGTGCCAGCAGCGGAGGGACAGGGTTGTTGGAAAAACTGTTTTTT.

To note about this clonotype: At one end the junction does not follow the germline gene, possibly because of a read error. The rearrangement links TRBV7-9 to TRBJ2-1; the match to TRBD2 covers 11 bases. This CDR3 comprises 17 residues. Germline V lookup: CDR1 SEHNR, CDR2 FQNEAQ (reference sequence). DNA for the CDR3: TGTGCCAGCAGGGGGCTAGCGGGAGGCTGGGCCTACAATGAGCAGCTCTTC. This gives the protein CASRGLAGGWAYNEQLF.